Presented here are 21 T cell receptor beta chains from one specimen sequenced in a study of read filtering for tumor transcriptome and immune sequencing. The library was built from around 0.4 ug RNA with molecular barcoded adaptors for alpha/delta and beta/gamma chains. MiXCR, run by TCRdb on the reads, gives a single entry per CDR3 protein. Among around 48,000 distinct CDR3 sequences listed, less than 20% were seen once. The sequenced sample was a population of CD138-negative cells sorted from bone marrow. Receptor source: a donor over 35 with multiple myeloma.

In its sample, this clonotype was seen many times. J is TRBJ2-1 and V is TRBV11-3; 11 bases agree with TRBD2. V trimming: 2 bases; J trimming: 9 bases; junction bases outside the gene matches: 9. The CDR3 totals 16 residues. Germline CDR1 reads SGHNT; CDR2 reads YENEEA. CDR3 sequence reads: CASSLRLAGGSVEQFF. Here the CDR3 DNA reads TGTGCCAGCAGCTTAAGGCTAGCGGGAGGATCTGTTGAGCAGTTCTTC.

This clonotype was recorded at least ten times. The chain employs TRBV5-1 and TRBJ2-2, with D uncertain. The CDR3 consists of 16 residues. The V gene lost 4 bases and the J gene lost 4 bases, with 17 bases spanning the gap. Germline V gives CDR1 SGHRS, CDR2 YFSETQ. The CDR3 DNA reads TGCGCCAGCAGCCCGCCGCCCCCGGTGGGCACCGGGGAGCTGTTTTTT. Its protein product is CASSPPPPVGTGELFF.

This clonotype was recorded at least ten times. The rearrangement joins TRBV2 to TRBJ2-1, with 14 positions matching TRBD2. CDR1 is SNHLY and CDR2 is FYNNEI in the germline V gene. The CDR3 is 15 residues long. V was clipped by 7 bases and J by 9 bases; unmatched bases: 8. CDR3 sequence: CASTLGLAGVTEQFF. The CDR3 DNA is TGTGCCAGCACCTTGGGACTAGCGGGAGTCACTGAGCAGTTCTTC.

A few counts support this clonotype. This sequence may be a read error, since a much larger clone differs from it by one base. The chain has TRBV29-1 and TRBJ1-1; D is undetermined. The V end lost 7 bases, the J end lost 3 bases, and 9 bases lay between the germline ends. CDR3 size: 11 residues. Per germline, CDR1 SQVTM and CDR2 ANQGSEA. The CDR3 loop is CSGRLDTEAFF. In nucleotides, the CDR3 is TGCAGCGGTAGGTTGGACACTGAAGCTTTCTTT.

This clonotype was detected many times. A read error may account for a junction end that differs from germline. V is TRBV20-1 and J is TRBJ2-5; 12 bases line up with TRBD2. Germline lookup yields CDR1 DFQATT and CDR2 SNEGSKA (reference sequence). The CDR3 extends over 17 amino acids. This CDR3 is CSATSGTSGPDWQTQHF. In DNA, the CDR3 is TGCAGTGCTACCTCCGGGACTAGCGGGCCGGATTGGCAGACCCAGCACTTC.

This clonotype was seen repeatedly, ten times or more. One end of the junction fails to match germline, which may point to a read error. The chain joins TRBV6-2 or TRBV6-3 to TRBJ2-1; perhaps D is TRBD1 or TRBD2 (6 bases each). This CDR3 has 15 residues. The germline gives CDR1 MNHEY, CDR2 SVGEGT. The CDR3 sequence is CASSYTAVGGLGLGF. CDR3 in DNA: TGTGCCAGCAGTTACACTGCCGTGGGGGGCCTCGGGCTTGGCTTC.

This clonotype was seen at least ten times. The chain has TRBV7-9 and TRBJ1-1; TRBD1 aligns across 7 bases. This CDR3 region has 13 residues. The germline gives CDR1 SEHNR, CDR2 FQNEAQ (reference sequence). Unmatched junction bases numbered 5, after V lost 5 bases and J lost 5 bases. CDR3 nucleotides: TGTGCCAGCAGCGTCCAGGGGGTTACTGAAGCTTTCTTT. Its translation is CASSVQGVTEAFF.

This clonotype was observed many times. J is TRBJ2-7 and V is TRBV7-9; D tentatively fits TRBD1 or TRBD2 (6 bases each). The V and J ends lost 5 bases and 7 bases respectively, with 18 bases between them. This CDR3 spans 14 amino acids. Germline lookup yields CDR1 SEHNR and CDR2 FQNEAQ (reference sequence). The CDR3 DNA sequence: TGTGCCAGCAGCATGACTCGAGGGGGAGGAGAGCAGTACTTC. Its translation: CASSMTRGGGEQYF.

This clonotype was seen at least ten times. The chain uses TRBV7-9 and TRBJ2-1; D not resolved. From germline, CDR1 is SEHNR and CDR2 FQNEAQ (reference sequence). V was clipped by 5 bases and J by 6 bases, with 11 bases between them. The CDR3 sequence is 13 residues long. In DNA, the CDR3 is TGTGCCAGCAGCCCGGCCGGCGGCAATGAGCAGTTCTTC. Protein product: CASSPAGGNEQFF.

This clonotype was recorded many times. This chain joins TRBV19 and TRBJ2-6; D is undetermined. The CDR3 length is 13 residues. Germline values: CDR1 LNHDA, CDR2 SQIVND (reference sequence). V lost 2 bases and J lost 2, with 1 base in between. The CDR3 is CASSIPGANVLTF. CDR3 sequence (DNA): TGTGCCAGTAGTATACCTGGGGCCAACGTCCTGACTTTC.

This chain connects TRBV7-2 to TRBJ2-4; a weak D match, TRBD2 (5 bases). The V and J ends lost 2 bases and 6 bases respectively, with 11 bases between them. The CDR3 is 14 amino acids. The germline CDR1 and CDR2 sequences are SGHTA and FQGNSA. In DNA form, the CDR3 reads TGTGCCAGCAGCTTAAGGTTTGGAGGAAACATTCAGTACTTC. Encoded protein: CASSLRFGGNIQYF.

This clonotype was recorded many times. The rearrangement links TRBV20-1 to TRBJ2-1; TRBD2 matches 7 bases. Trimming at V came to 6 bases and at J to 10 bases, leaving 9 bases not matched to a gene. Germline V gene data show CDR1 as DFQATT and CDR2 as SNEGSKA (reference sequence). This CDR3 has 12 amino acids. The CDR3 nucleotides read TGCAGTGCCCGGACTAGTATCGAGGAGCAGTTCTTC. It yields the protein CSARTSIEEQFF.

This clonotype was recorded at least ten times. The chain recombines TRBV6-5 with TRBJ2-5; D remains unclear. The germline V and J ends were trimmed by 0 bases and 5 bases, with 13 bases remaining between them. The CDR3 has 15 residues. Germline V gene lookup returns CDR1 MNHEY and CDR2 SVGAGI. This CDR3 reads CASSYSGRLGETQYF. The CDR3 nucleotides read TGTGCCAGCAGTTACTCCGGCCGGCTTGGGGAGACCCAGTACTTC.

This clonotype was observed many times. The chain carries TRBV7-2 and TRBJ2-1, with D hard to call. This CDR3 region has 17 residues. The V gene's germline CDR1 is SGHTA and CDR2 FQGNSA. V was shortened by 0 bases and J by 3 bases, with 15 bases between the two germline ends. This CDR3 reads CASSLAPRLIFYNEQFF. The CDR3 coding sequence is TGTGCCAGCAGCTTAGCGCCTAGACTGATTTTCTACAATGAGCAGTTCTTC.

This clonotype came up many times. The chain combines TRBV20-1 with TRBJ2-1; possibly TRBD2 for D (5 bases). CDR1 and CDR2 (germline): DFQATT, SNEGSKA (reference sequence). The CDR3 runs 12 residues. V lost 3 bases and J 6 bases, leaving 9 bases between the germline ends. CDR3 loop: CSASGNINEQFF. CDR3 DNA sequence: TGCAGTGCTAGCGGGAATATCAATGAGCAGTTCTTC.

This clonotype has at least ten counts. This chain's CDR3 is CASSLTGSTDTQYF. The CDR3, as DNA: TGTGCCAGCAGTCTTACGGGTAGCACAGATACGCAGTATTTT. The chain employs TRBV25-1 and TRBJ2-3; D not certain. The germline V gene encodes CDR1 MGHDK and CDR2 SYGVNS. Trimming removed 5 bases at V and 0 bases at J, with 9 bases between. The length of the CDR3 is 14 residues.

The chain employs TRBV5-1 and TRBJ2-1; 9 nucleotides match TRBD2. This CDR3 region has 16 residues. Losses at the gene ends were 0 bases for V and 3 bases for J; bases not matched to a gene: 4. Germline CDR1 reads SGHRS; CDR2 reads YFSETQ. CDR3 coding DNA: TGCGCCAGCAGCTTGGATCCTAGCGGGGTCTACAATGAGCAGTTCTTC. Translating gives CASSLDPSGVYNEQFF.

The gene calls are TRBV27 and TRBJ2-1; the D gene is possibly TRBD2 (6 bases). Trimming took off 4 bases at V and 10 bases at J, with 20 bases between the two ends. Germline values: CDR1 MNHEY, CDR2 SMNVEV (reference sequence). This CDR3 region has 15 residues. The CDR3 DNA reads as TGTGCCAGCAGTTCTAGCAGGAGGGCCAATGGCGAGCAGTTCTTC. Translated, it gives CASSSSRRANGEQFF.

The sample holds one count of this clonotype. A read error is possible here, since a much larger clone lies one base away. The J gene is TRBJ1-3, the V gene TRBV7-2; no clear D. Germline V gene sequence: CDR1 SGHTA, CDR2 FQGNSA. This CDR3 is built from 16 residues. V gave up 5 bases and J gave up 1 base, with 15 bases separating them. This CDR3 is CASSKRGLGSGNTIYF. As DNA, the CDR3 is TGTGCCAGCAGCAAACGGGGTTTGGGATCTGGAAACACCATATATTTT. Full variable domain (rest looked up from reference TRBV7-2 and TRBJ1-3): GAGVSQSPSNKVTEKGKDVELRCDPISGHTALYWYRQSLGQGLEFLIYFQGNSAPDKSGLPSDRFSAERTGGSVSTLTIQRTQQEDSAVYLCASSKRGLGSGNTIYFGEGSWLTVV.

The V call is TRBV19, the J call TRBJ2-3; 8 positions match TRBD2. Germline loops: CDR1 LNHDA, CDR2 SQIVND (reference sequence). The J segment lost 1 base and the V segment lost 3 bases, leaving 12 bases of the junction unmatched. This CDR3 spans 18 amino acids. The CDR3 coding sequence is TGTGCCAGTAGTATTCGCCCCACCACTAGCGGAGGCACAGATACGCAGTATTTT. Its translation is CASSIRPTTSGGTDTQYF.

This clonotype has a handful of counts. The rearrangement links TRBV19 to TRBJ1-5, with TRBD1 matching over 8 bases. V was pared by 4 bases and J by 3 bases, with 11 bases of the junction left unmatched. The CDR3 length is 17 residues. Germline assignment: CDR1 LNHDA and CDR2 SQIVND (reference sequence). The CDR3 DNA follows: TGTGCCAGTAGTAACATCCGCGGACAGGGTGACAATCAGCCCCAGCATTTT. Protein product: CASSNIRGQGDNQPQHF.